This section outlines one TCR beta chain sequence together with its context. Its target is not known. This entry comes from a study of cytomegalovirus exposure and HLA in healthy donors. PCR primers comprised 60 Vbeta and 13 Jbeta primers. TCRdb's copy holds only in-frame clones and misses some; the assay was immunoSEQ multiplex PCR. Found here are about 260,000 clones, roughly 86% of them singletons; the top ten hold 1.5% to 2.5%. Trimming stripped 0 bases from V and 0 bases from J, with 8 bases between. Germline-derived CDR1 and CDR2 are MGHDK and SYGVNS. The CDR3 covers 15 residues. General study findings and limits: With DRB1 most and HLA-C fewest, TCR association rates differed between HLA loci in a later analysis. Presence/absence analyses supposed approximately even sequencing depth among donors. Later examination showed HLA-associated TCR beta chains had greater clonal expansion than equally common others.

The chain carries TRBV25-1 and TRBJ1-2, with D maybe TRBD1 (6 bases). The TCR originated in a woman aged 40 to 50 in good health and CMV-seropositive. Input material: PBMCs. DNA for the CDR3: TGTGCCAGCAGTGAATACAGGGGACCTAACTATGGCTACACCTTC. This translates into CASSEYRGPNYGYTF.